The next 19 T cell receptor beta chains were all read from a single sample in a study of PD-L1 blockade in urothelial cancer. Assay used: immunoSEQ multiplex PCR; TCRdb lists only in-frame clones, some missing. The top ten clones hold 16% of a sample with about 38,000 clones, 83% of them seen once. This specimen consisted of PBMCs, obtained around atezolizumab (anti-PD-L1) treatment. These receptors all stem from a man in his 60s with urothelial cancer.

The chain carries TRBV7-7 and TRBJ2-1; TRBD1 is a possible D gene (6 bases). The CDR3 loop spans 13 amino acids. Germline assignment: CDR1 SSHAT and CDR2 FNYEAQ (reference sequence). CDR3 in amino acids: CAGSLTQGNEQFF. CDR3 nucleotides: TGTGCTGGCAGCTTAACACAGGGCAATGAGCAGTTCTTC.

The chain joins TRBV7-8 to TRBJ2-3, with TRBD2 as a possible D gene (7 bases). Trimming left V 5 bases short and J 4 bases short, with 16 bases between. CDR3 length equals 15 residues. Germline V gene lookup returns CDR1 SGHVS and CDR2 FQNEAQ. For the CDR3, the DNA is TGTGCCAGCAGCCGAGCAGGGGCGGGAGCAGATACGCAGTATTTT. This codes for CASSRAGAGADTQYF.

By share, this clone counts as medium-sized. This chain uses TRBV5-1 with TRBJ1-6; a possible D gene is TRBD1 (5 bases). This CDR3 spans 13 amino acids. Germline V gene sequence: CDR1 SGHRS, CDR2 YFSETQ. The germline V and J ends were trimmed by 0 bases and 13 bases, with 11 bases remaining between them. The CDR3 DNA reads TGCGCCAGCAGCTTGGGGGGCAGCGATCCCCTCCACTTT. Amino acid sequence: CASSLGGSDPLHF.

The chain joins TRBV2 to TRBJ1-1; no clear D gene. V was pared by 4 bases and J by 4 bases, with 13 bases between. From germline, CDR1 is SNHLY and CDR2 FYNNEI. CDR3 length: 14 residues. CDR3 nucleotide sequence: TGTGCCAGCAGTGGAGGGAACAGAGCCACTGAAGCTTTCTTT. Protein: CASSGGNRATEAFF.

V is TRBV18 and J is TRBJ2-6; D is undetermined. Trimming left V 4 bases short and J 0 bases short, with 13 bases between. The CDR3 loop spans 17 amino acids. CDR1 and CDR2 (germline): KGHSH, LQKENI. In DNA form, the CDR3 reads TGTGCCAGCTCACTAACCCGACTGACCTCTGGGGCCAACGTCCTGACTTTC. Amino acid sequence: CASSLTRLTSGANVLTF.

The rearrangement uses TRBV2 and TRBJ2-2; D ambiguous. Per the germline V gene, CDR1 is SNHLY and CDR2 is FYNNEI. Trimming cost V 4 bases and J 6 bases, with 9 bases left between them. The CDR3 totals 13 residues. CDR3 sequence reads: CASSGLLAGELFF. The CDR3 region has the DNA TGTGCCAGCAGTGGGCTCTTGGCCGGGGAGCTGTTTTTT.

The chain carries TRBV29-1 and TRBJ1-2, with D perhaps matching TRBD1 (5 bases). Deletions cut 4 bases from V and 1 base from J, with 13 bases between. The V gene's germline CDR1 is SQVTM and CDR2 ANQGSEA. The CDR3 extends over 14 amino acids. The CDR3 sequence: CSVGGRVSNYGYTF. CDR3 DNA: TGCAGCGTTGGGGGCAGGGTTAGTAACTATGGCTACACCTTC. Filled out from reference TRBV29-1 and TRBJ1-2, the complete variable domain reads SAVISQKPSRDICQRGTSLTIQCQVDSQVTMMFWYRQQPGQSLTLIATANQGSEATYESGFVIDKFPISRPNLTFSTLTVSNMSPEDSSIYLCSVGGRVSNYGYTFGSGTRLTVV.

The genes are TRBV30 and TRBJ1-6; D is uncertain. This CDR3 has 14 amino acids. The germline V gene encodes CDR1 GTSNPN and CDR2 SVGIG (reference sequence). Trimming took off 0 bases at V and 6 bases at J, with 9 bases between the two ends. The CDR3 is CAWSVRPSNSPLHF. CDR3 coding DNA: TGTGCCTGGAGTGTACGTCCCAGTAATTCACCCCTCCACTTT.

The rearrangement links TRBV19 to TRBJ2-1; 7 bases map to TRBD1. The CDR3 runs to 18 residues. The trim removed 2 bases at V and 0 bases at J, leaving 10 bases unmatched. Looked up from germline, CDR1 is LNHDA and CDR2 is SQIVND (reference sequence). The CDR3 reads CASSIKGGSSSSYNEQFF. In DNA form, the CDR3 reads TGTGCCAGTAGTATAAAAGGGGGCTCCTCCAGCTCCTACAATGAGCAGTTCTTC.

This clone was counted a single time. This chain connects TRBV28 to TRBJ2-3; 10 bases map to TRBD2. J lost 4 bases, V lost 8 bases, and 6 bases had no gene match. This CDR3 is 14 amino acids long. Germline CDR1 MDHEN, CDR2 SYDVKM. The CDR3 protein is CASGLAGASDTQYF. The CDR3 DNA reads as TGTGCCAGCGGGCTAGCGGGGGCCTCAGATACGCAGTATTTT. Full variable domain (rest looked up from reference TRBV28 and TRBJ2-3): DVKVTQSSRYLVKRTGEKVFLECVQDMDHENMFWYRQDPGLGLRLIYFSYDVKMKEKGDIPEGYSVSREKKERFSLILESASTNQTSMYLCASGLAGASDTQYFGPGTRLTVL.

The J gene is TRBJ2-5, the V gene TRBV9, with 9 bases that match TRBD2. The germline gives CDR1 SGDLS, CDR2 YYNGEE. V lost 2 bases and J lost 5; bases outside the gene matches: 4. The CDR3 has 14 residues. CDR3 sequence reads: CASSVGLAGETQYF. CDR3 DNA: TGTGCCAGCAGCGTGGGACTAGCTGGGGAGACCCAGTACTTC.

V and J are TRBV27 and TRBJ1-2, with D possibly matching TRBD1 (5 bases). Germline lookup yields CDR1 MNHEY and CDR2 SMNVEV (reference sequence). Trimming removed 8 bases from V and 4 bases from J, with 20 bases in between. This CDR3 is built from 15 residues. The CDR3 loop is CASGELSRVSYGYTF. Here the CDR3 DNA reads TGTGCCAGCGGAGAGTTGTCCAGGGTCAGCTATGGCTACACCTTC.

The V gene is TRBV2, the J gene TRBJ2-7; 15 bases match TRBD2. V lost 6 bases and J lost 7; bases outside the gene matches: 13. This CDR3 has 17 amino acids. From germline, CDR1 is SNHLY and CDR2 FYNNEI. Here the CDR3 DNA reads TGTGCCAGCAGCACTTCCCCGGGACTAGCGGGGGGTTGGGAGCAGTACTTC. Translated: CASSTSPGLAGGWEQYF. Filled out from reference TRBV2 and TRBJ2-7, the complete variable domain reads EPEVTQTPSHQVTQMGQEVILRCVPISNHLYFYWYRQILGQKVEFLVSFYNNEISEKSEIFDDQFSVERPDGSNFTLKIRSTKLEDSAMYFCASSTSPGLAGGWEQYFGPGTRLTVT.

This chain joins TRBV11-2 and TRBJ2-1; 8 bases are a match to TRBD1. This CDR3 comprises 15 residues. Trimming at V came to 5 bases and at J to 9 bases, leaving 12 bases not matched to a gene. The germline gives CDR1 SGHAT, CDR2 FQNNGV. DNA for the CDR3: TGTGCCAGCAGCCAGCGCCTCGGACAGGGAAGTGAGCAGTTCTTC. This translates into CASSQRLGQGSEQFF.

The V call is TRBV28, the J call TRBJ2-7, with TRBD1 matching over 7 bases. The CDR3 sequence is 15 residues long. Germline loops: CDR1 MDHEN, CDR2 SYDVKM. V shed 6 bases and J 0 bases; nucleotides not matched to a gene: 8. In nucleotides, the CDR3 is TGTGCCAGCAGATTCCCCGGGACAGACTCCTACGAGCAGTACTTC. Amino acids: CASRFPGTDSYEQYF.

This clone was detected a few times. Here the CDR3 reads CASSRTANTGELFF. CDR3 bases: TGTGCCAGTAGTAGGACAGCGAACACCGGGGAGCTGTTTTTT. The rearrangement links TRBV19 to TRBJ2-2; a weak D match, TRBD1 (6 bases). Germline CDR1 and CDR2: LNHDA and SQIVND (reference sequence). This CDR3 comprises 14 residues. V was pared by 4 bases and J by 0 bases, with 6 bases between. Drawing the rest from reference TRBV19 and TRBJ2-2, the complete variable domain is DGGITQSPKYLFRKEGQNVTLSCEQNLNHDAMYWYRQDPGQGLRLIYYSQIVNDFQKGDIAEGYSVSREKKESFPLTVTSAQKNPTAFYLCASSRTANTGELFFGEGSRLTVL.

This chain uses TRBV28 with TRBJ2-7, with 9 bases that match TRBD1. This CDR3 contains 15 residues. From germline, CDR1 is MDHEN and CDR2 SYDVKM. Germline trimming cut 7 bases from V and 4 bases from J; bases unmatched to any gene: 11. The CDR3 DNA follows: TGTGCCAGCATTTCACAGGGGGCGCTTGAATACGAGCAGTACTTC. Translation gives CASISQGALEYEQYF.

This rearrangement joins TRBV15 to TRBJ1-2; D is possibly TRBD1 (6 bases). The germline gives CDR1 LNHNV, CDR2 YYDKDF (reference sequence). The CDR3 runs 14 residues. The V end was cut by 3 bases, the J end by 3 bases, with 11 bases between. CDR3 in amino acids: CATSSPRGYYGYTF. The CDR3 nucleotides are TGTGCCACCAGCAGTCCCAGGGGCTACTATGGCTACACCTTC.

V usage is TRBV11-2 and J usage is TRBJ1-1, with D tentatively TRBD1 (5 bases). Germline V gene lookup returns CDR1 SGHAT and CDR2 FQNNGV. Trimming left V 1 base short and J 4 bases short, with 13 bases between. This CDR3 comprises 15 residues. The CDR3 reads CASSLGRGGSTEAFF. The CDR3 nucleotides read TGTGCCAGCAGCTTAGGAAGGGGCGGGAGCACTGAAGCTTTCTTT.